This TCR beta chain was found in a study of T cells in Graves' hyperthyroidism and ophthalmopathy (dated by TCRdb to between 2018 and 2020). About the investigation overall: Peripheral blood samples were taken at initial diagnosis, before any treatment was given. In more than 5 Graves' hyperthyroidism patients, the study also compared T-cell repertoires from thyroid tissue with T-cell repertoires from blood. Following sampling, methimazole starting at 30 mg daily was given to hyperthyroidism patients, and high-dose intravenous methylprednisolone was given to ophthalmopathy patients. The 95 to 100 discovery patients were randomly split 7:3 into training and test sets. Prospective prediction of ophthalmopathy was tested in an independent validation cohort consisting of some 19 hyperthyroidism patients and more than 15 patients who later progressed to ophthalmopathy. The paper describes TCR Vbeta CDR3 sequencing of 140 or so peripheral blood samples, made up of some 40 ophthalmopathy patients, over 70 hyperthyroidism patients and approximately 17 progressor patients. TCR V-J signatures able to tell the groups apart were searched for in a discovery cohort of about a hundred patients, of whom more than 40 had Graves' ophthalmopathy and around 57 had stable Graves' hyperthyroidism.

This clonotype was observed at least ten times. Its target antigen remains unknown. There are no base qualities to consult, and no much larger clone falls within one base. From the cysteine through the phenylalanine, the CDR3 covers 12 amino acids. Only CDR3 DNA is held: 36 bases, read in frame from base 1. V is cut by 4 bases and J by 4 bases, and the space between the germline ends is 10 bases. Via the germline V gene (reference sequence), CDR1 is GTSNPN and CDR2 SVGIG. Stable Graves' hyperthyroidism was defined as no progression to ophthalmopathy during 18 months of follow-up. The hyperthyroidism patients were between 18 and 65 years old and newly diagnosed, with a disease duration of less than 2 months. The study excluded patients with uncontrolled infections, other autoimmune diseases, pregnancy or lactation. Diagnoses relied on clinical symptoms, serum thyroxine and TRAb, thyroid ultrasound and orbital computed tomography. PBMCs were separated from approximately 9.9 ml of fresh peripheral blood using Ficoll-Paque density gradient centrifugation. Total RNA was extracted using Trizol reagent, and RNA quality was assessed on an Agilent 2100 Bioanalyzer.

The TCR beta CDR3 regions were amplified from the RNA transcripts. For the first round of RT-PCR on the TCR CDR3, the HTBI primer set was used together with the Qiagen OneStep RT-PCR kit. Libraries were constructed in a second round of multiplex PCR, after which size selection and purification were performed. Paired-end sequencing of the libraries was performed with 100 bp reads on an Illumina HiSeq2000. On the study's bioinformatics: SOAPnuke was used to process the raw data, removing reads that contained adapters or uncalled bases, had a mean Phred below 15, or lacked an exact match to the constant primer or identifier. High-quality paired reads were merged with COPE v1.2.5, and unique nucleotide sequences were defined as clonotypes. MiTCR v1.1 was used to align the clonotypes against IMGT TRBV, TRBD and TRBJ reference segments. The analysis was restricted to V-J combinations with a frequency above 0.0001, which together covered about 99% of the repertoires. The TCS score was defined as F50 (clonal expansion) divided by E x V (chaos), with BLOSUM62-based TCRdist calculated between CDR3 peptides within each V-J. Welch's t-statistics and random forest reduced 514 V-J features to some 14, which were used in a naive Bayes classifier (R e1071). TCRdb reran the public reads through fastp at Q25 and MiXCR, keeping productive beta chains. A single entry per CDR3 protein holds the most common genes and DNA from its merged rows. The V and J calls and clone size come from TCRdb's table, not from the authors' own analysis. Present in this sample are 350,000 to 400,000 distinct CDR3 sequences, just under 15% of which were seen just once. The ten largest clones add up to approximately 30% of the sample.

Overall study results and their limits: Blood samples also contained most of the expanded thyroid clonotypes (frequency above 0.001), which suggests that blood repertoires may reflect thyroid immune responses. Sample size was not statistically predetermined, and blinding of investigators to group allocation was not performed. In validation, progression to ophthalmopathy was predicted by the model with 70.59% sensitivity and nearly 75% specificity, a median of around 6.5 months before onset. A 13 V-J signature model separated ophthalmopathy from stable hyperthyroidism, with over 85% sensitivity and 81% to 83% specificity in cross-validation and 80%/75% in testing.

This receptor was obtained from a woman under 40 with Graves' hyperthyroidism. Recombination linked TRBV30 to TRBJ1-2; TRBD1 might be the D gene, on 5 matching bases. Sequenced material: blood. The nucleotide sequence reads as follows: TGTGCCTGGACCCAGGGCCTCTATGGCTACACCTTC. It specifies CAWTQGLYGYTF.